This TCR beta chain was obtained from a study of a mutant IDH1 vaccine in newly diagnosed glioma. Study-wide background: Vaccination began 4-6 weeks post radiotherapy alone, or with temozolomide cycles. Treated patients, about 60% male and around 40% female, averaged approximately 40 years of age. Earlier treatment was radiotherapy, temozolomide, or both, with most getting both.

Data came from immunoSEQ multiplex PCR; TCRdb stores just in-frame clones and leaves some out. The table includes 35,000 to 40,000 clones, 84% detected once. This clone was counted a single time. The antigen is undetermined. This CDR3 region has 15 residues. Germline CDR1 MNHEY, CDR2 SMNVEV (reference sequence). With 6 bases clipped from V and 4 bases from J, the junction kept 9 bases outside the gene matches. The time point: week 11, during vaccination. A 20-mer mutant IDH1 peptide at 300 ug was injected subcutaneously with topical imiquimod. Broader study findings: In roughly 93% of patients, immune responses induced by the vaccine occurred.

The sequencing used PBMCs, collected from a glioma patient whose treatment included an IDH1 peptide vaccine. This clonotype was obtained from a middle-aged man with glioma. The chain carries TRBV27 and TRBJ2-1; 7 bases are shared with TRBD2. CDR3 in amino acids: CASRPFGLVYNEQFF. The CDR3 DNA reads TGTGCCAGCAGGCCCTTTGGACTAGTATACAATGAGCAGTTCTTC.